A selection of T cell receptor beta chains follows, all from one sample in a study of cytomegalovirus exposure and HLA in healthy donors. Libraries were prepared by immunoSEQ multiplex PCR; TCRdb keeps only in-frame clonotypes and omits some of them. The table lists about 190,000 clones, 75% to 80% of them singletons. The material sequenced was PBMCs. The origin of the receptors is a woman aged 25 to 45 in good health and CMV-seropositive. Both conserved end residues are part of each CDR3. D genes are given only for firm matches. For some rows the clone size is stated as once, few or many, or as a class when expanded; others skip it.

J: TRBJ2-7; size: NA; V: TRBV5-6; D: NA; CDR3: CASSLGGKEYF; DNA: TGTGCCAGCAGCTTGGGGGGCAAGGAGTACTTC
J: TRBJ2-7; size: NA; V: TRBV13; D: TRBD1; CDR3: CASSSRTGYHEQYF; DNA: TGTGCCAGCAGCTCCCGGACAGGGTATCACGAGCAGTACTTC
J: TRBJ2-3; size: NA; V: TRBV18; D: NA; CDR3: CASSRDTASTDTQYF; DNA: TGTGCCAGCTCACGGGACACGGCCAGCACAGATACGCAGTATTTT
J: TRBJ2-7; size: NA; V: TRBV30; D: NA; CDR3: CAWDRIHEQYF; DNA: TGTGCCTGGGACAGGATCCACGAGCAGTACTTC
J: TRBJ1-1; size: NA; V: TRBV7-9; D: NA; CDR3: CASSRGDLVNTEAFF; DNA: TGTGCCAGCAGCCGCGGTGATTTGGTGAACACTGAAGCTTTCTTT
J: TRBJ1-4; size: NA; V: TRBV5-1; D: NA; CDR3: CASSPRGRGEKLFF; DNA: TGCGCCAGCAGCCCGCGTGGCCGGGGAGAAAAACTGTTTTTT
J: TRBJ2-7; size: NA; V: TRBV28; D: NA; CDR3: CASSKTLGLSYEQYF; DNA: TGTGCCAGCAGTAAAACTCTGGGGCTTTCCTACGAGCAGTACTTC
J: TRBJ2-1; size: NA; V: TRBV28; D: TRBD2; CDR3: CASSVAGGPGNEQFF; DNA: TGTGCCAGCAGCGTGGCGGGGGGGCCTGGGAATGAGCAGTTCTTC
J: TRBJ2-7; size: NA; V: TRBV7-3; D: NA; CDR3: CASSPRGGGYEQYF; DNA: TGTGCCAGCAGCCCCAGGGGCGGCGGCTACGAGCAGTACTTC
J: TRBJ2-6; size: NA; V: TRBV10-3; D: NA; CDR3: CAISGSQGNSGANVLTF; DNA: TGTGCCATCAGTGGCTCTCAGGGGAACTCTGGGGCCAACGTCCTGACTTTC
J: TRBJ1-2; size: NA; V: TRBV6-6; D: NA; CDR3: CASSYEGVGGYTF; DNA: TGTGCCAGCAGTTACGAGGGGGTCGGGGGCTACACCTTC
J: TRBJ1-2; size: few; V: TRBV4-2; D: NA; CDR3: CASSQGREGDYGYTF; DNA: TGTGCCAGCAGCCAAGGAAGAGAAGGGGACTATGGCTACACCTTC
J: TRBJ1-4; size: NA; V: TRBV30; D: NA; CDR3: CAWSRDLRTNEKLFF; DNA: TGTGCCTGGAGTCGGGATTTGCGAACTAATGAAAAACTGTTTTTT
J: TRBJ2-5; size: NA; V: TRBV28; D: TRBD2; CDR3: CASSTLAGVPPRWAQYF; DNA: TGTGCCAGCAGTACACTAGCGGGAGTACCCCCTCGGTGGGCCCAGTACTTC
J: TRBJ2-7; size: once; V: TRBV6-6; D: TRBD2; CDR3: CASSYNLAAPGEQYF; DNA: TGTGCCAGCAGTTATAATCTAGCGGCGCCCGGCGAGCAGTACTTC
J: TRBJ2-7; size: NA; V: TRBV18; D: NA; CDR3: CASSPWGRDYEQYF; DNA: TGTGCCAGCTCACCATGGGGCAGAGACTACGAGCAGTACTTC
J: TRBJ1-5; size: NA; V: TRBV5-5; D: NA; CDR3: CASSRTLAGEAQPQHF; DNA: TGTGCCAGCAGCCGTACCTTGGCAGGTGAAGCTCAGCCCCAGCATTTT
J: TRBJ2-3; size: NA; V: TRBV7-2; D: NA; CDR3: CASSLTDTQYF; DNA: TGTGCCAGCAGCCTCACAGATACGCAGTATTTT
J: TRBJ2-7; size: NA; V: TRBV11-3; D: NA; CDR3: CASSQRTGEQYF; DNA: TGTGCCAGCAGCCAACGGACGGGGGAGCAGTACTTC
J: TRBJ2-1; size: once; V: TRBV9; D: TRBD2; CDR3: CASSLPSGRNEQFF; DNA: TGTGCCAGCAGCTTACCTAGCGGGAGGAATGAGCAGTTCTTC
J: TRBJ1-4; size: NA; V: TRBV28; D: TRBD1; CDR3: CASSLQGTEKLFF; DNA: TGTGCCAGCAGTCTACAGGGGACTGAAAAACTGTTTTTT
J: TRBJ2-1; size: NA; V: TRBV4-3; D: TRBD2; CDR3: CASSPRHGRLAGVNEQFF; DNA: TGCGCCAGCAGCCCTCGCCATGGAAGACTAGCGGGAGTCAATGAGCAGTTCTTC
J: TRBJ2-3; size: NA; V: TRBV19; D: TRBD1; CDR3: CASSSRTGTDTQYF; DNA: TGTGCCAGCTCATCCCGGACAGGGACAGATACGCAGTATTTT
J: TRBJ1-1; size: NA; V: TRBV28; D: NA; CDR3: CASSLSGGVQGTEAFF; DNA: TGTGCCAGCAGTTTATCGGGGGGGGTACAGGGCACTGAAGCTTTCTTT
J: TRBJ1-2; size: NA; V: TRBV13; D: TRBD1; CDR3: CASSLARDRGFVGYTF; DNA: TGTGCCAGCAGCCTCGCCCGGGACAGGGGATTCGTCGGCTACACCTTC
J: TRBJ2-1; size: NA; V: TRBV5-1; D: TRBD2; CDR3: CASSWVGTSGRSSYNEQFF; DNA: TGCGCCAGCAGCTGGGTCGGGACTAGCGGGAGGAGCTCCTACAATGAGCAGTTCTTC
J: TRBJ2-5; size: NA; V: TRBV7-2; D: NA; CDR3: CASSTQEGRQETQYF; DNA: TGTGCCAGCAGCACTCAAGAGGGCAGACAAGAGACCCAGTACTTC
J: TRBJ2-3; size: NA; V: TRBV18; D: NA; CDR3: CASSPSSHSADTQYF; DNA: TGTGCCAGCTCTCCTAGTTCCCATAGCGCAGATACGCAGTATTTT
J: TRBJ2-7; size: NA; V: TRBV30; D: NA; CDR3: CAWSVHGYEQYF; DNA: TGTGCCTGGAGTGTACATGGCTACGAGCAGTACTTC
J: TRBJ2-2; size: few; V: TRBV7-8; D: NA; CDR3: CASSVHAGELFF; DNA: TGTGCCAGCAGCGTACACGCAGGGGAGCTGTTTTTT
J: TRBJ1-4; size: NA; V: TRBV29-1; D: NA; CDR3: CSVQGCEKLFF; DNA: TGCAGCGTTCAGGGGTGTGAAAAACTGTTTTTT
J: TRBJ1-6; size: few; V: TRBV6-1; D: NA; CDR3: CASSEQGLDSPLHF; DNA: TGTGCCAGCAGTGAACAGGGGCTGGATTCACCCCTCCACTTT
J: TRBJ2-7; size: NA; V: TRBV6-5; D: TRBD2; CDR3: CASSRGGLYEQYF; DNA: TGTGCCAGCAGTCGGGGAGGGCTTTACGAGCAGTACTTC
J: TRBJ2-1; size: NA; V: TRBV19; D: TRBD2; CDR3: CASSTWTSGPNEQFF; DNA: TGTGCCAGTAGTACTTGGACTAGCGGGCCGAATGAGCAGTTCTTC
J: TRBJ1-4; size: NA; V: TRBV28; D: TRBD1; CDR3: CASSFPAGTGLREKLFF; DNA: TGTGCCAGCAGTTTTCCTGCCGGGACAGGGCTTAGGGAAAAACTGTTTTTT
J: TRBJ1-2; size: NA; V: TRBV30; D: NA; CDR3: CAWKGVDYGYTF; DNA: TGTGCCTGGAAAGGAGTTGACTATGGCTACACCTTC
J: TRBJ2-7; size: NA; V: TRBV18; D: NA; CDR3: CASSPNRDITYEQYF; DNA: TGTGCCAGCTCACCGAACCGGGACATTACCTACGAGCAGTACTTC
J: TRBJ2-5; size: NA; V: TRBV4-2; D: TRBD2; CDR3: CASSQDRGGALETQYF; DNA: TGTGCCAGCAGCCAAGATCGGGGGGGGGCCTTAGAGACCCAGTACTTC
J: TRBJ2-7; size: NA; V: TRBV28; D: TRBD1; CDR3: CASPPRDRGSDEQYF; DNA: TGTGCCAGCCCCCCCCGGGACAGGGGGTCGGACGAGCAGTACTTC
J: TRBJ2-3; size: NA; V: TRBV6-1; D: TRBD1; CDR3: CASSLNRGGTDTQYF; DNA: TGTGCCAGCTCTCTCAACAGGGGAGGCACAGATACGCAGTATTTT
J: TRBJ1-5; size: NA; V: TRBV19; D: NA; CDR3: CASSATAEKDSQPQHF; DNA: TGTGCCAGTAGCGCGACGGCGGAAAAGGATAGTCAGCCCCAGCATTTT
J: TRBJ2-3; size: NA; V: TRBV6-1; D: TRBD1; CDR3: CASQGQETDTQYF; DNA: TGTGCCAGCCAGGGACAGGAGACAGATACGCAGTATTTT
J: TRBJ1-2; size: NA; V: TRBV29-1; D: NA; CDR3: CSVADSTARHGYTF; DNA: TGCAGCGTTGCCGATAGTACCGCCAGGCATGGCTACACCTTC
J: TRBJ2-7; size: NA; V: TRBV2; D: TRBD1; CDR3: CASIDRTGSYEQYF; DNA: TGTGCCAGCATCGACAGGACAGGCTCCTACGAGCAGTACTTC
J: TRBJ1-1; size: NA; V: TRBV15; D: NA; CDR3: CATSRGDNVNTEAFF; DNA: TGTGCCACCAGCAGGGGGGACAACGTGAACACTGAAGCTTTCTTT
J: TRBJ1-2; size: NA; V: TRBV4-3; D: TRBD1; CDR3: CASSQEGGTGDPLSYGYTF; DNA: TGCGCCAGCAGCCAAGAGGGGGGGACAGGGGATCCCCTATCCTATGGCTACACCTTC
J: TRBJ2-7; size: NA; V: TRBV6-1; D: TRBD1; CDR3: CASSVTGTGDYEQYF; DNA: TGTGCCAGCAGTGTGACCGGGACAGGGGACTACGAGCAGTACTTC
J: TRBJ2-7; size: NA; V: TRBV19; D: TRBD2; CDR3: CASSMVSGRWYEQYF; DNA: TGTGCCAGTAGTATGGTGAGCGGGAGGTGGTACGAGCAGTACTTC
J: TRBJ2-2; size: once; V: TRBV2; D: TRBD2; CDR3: CASRGGTSGAAGTGELFF; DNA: TGTGCCAGCAGAGGGGGGACTAGCGGGGCCGCGGGGACCGGGGAGCTGTTTTTT
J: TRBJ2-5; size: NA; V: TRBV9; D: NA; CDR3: CASSPRGQETQYF; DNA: TGTGCCAGCAGCCCCCGGGGACAAGAGACCCAGTACTTC
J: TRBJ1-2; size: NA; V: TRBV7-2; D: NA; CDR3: CASSPRTVGYGYTF; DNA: TGTGCCAGCAGCCCACGGACAGTAGGGTATGGCTACACCTTC
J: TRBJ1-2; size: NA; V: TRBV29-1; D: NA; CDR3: CSVSPGGAPKYGYTF; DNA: TGCAGCGTTTCACCGGGGGGAGCTCCTAAATATGGCTACACCTTC
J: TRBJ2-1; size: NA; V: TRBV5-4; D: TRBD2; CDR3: CASSWGLASGRGYNEQFF; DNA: TGTGCCAGCAGCTGGGGGCTTGCTAGCGGGAGGGGCTACAATGAGCAGTTCTTC
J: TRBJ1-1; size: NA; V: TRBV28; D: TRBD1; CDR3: CASSLTQGAHRAFF; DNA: TGTGCCAGCAGTTTGACTCAGGGGGCGCATAGAGCTTTCTTT
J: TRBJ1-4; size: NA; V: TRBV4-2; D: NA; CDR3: CASSQDKGRTSEKLFF; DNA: TGTGCCAGCAGCCAAGATAAGGGGCGGACATCGGAAAAACTGTTTTTT
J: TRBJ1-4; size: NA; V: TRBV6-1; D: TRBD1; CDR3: CASTLRDRENEKLFF; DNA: TGTGCCAGCACCCTTAGGGACAGGGAAAATGAAAAACTGTTTTTT